This T cell receptor (beta chain) stems from a study of blood T cell repertoires in COVID-19 (dated by TCRdb to about 2020). Broadly, across the study: The collaborator samples originated in the United States, Italy and Spain and spanned the acute and convalescent phases of COVID-19. The material from the prospective study consisted of cDNA or gDNA derived from T cells, B-cell-depleted T cells, or PBMCs. Deeply sampled blood TCRbeta repertoires from subjects exposed to, actively infected with, or recovered from COVID-19 were included in the dataset. The repertoires were made available in a free public database intended to serve as a resource for research on the immune response to SARS-CoV-2. The samples were drawn from the first 160 participants of the ongoing ImmuneRACE study and from under 1,500 subjects provided by 6 global collaborators. Sample metadata almost always included a de-identified subject ID, COVID-19 status, age in years and sex. Where available, HLA class I and class II types were obtained from metadata supplied by the sample provider rather than from assay-based typing.

Participants in the prospective study were aged roughly 18 to 100 years, lived in some 24 United States geographic areas, and enrolled through a virtual design. In the prospective study, participants were assigned to cohorts based on the clinical history participants reported in a screening survey and a study questionnaire. ImmuneRACE Cohort 3 recovered participants were defined by two consecutive negative NP/OP PCR tests, healthcare professional clearance, or symptom resolution. In the prospective study, mobile phlebotomists collected whole blood, serum and a nasopharyngeal or oropharyngeal swab from each participant. Participants in the prospective study had the option to provide additional blood draws and questionnaires over a roughly 2-month period. Before DNA extraction, prospective study blood samples were shipped either frozen or at room temperature. TCRbeta CDR3 regions were amplified from genomic DNA by means of the immunoSEQ Assay, a bias-controlled multiplex PCR. For the original study's pipeline: The number of nucleated cells in each sample was estimated from the amplification of reference gene primers within the assay. To quantify the absolute abundance of each unique TCRbeta CDR3 rearrangement, sequence reads were collapsed and filtered. For each sample, productive Simpson clonality was calculated as the square root of Simpson's diversity index over productive rearrangements. The source is immuneACCESS, and TCRdb retained only in-frame sequences with V and J called. Part of the clones is not carried over; for the studies checked, unresolved V genes explain less than half of this, and the remainder is unexplained. That table furnishes V, J and clone size, whereas the DNA furnished D and trimming. This sample is represented by around 500,000 clones; 70% to 90% of them were singletons. 7% to 10% of the sample is in the top ten clones.

CDR1 and CDR2 are drawn from the germline V gene: MNHEY, SVGAGI. Here V drops 0 bases and J drops 3 bases, and the junction holds 7 bases not matched to any gene. From cysteine to phenylalanine, the CDR3 is 16 amino acids long. Only the CDR3 DNA stays, 48 bases, in frame from base 1. A note on this clone: The target of this receptor is not known. Per-base quality was not reported, and no clone a single base away is much larger than it.

Results and caveats for the whole study, not just this receptor: The amount of clinical and demographic metadata varied by source and participant and was provided uncurated.

Recombination connected TRBV6-5 to TRBJ1-2, and TRBD1 aligns with 7 junction nucleotides. Sequenced sample: PBMCs or T cells enriched from blood (not recorded which). This receptor was taken from a woman aged 55 to 70 who had recovered from COVID-19. The DNA is TGTGCCAGCAGTTACTCGGCCCAGGGGGTTTACTATGGCTACACCTTC. This translates into CASSYSAQGVYYGYTF.